The text below deals with one TCR beta chain. The junction departs from germline at one end; a sequencing error may be responsible. The data belong to a study of blood T cells in healthy people across ages. Together with a sample-barcoded 5' primer, a J-beta primer mix was included in a second PCR lasting about 6 to 11 cycles. Every single cDNA molecule received a tag from a template-switch adaptor with 12 random nucleotides. Via MiXCR, TCRdb re-called the 5' RACE reads, giving one row per CDR3 protein. In the table there are roughly 800,000 distinct CDR3 sequences, around a quarter of which are singletons. Germline CDR1 reads SEHNR; CDR2 reads FQNEAQ (reference sequence). The CDR3 has 18 amino acids. Separately, the same data were catalogued under a study of T cells of mothers and their children. From that paper: Every mother produced more than 8.5 million TCR beta CDR3 reads, whereas every child provided some 3 million.

The sequenced sample consisted of blood. This sequence joins TRBV7-9 and TRBJ2-3, with TRBD2 matching over 10 bases. The receptor comes from a boy aged 10-17 years in good health. The CDR3 DNA reads as TGTGCCAGCAGCTTTCTAGCGGGGGACCTGACTAGCACAGACACGCAGTATTTT. It translates to CASSFLAGDLTSTDTQYF.